The next 7 T cell receptor beta chains were all read from a single sample in a study of blood T cell repertoires in COVID-19. Method: immunoSEQ multiplex PCR; TCRdb's copy keeps in-frame clones and lacks some. The data contain some 150,000 clones, roughly 80% of them singletons. Sequenced input: peripheral blood. The receptors originated from a woman aged 60 to 75 with acute or convalescent COVID-19.

CDR3 nucleotides: TGCAGCGTAAGGACAGGGGTGGGAGATGGCTACACCTTC. Protein product: CSVRTGVGDGYTF. V is TRBV29-1 and J is TRBJ1-2; TRBD1 matches at 9 bases. Per the germline V gene, CDR1 is SQVTM and CDR2 is ANQGSEA. The CDR3 is 13 amino acids. V trimming: 6 bases; J trimming: 6 bases; junction bases outside the gene matches: 8.

The chain combines TRBV4-2 with TRBJ2-5; 7 nucleotides agree with TRBD2. V was pared by 0 bases and J by 5 bases, with 6 bases of the junction left unmatched. Germline assignment: CDR1 LGHNA and CDR2 YNFKEQ. There are 15 residues in the CDR3. The CDR3 sequence is CASSQDGGGRETQYF. CDR3 in DNA: TGTGCCAGCAGCCAAGATGGGGGAGGGCGGGAGACCCAGTACTTC.

The rearrangement uses TRBV9 and TRBJ1-6, with D possibly being TRBD1 (5 bases). The length of the CDR3 is 14 residues. Germline assignment: CDR1 SGDLS and CDR2 YYNGEE. Between the trimmed V and J ends, which lost 6 bases and 5 bases, there was a span of 12 bases. The chain's CDR3 is CASTLDSHNSPLHF. The CDR3 DNA reads TGTGCCAGCACCCTAGACAGTCATAATTCACCCCTCCACTTT.

The chain has TRBV28 and TRBJ2-5; a possible D gene is TRBD2 (6 bases). The CDR3 contains 13 residues. The V gene lost 1 base and the J gene lost 5 bases, with 8 bases spanning the gap. CDR1 is MDHEN, CDR2 SYDVKM, per germline. DNA for the CDR3: TGTGCCAGCAGTTTATACCGGGAGGAGACCCAGTACTTC. The encoded protein is CASSLYREETQYF. Complete variable domain (other parts from reference TRBV28 and TRBJ2-5): DVKVTQSSRYLVKRTGEKVFLECVQDMDHENMFWYRQDPGLGLRLIYFSYDVKMKEKGDIPEGYSVSREKKERFSLILESASTNQTSMYLCASSLYREETQYFGPGTRLLVL.

The genes are TRBV30 and TRBJ2-1, with TRBD2 identical over 7 bases. Germline loops: CDR1 GTSNPN, CDR2 SVGIG (reference sequence). Trimming at V came to 2 bases and at J to 9 bases, leaving 7 bases not matched to a gene. This CDR3 has 13 residues. Here the CDR3 reads CAWSSTSSSEQFF. In DNA form, the CDR3 reads TGTGCCTGGAGTTCGACTAGCTCCAGTGAGCAGTTCTTC.

The V gene is TRBV2, the J gene TRBJ1-1; possibly TRBD1 for D (6 bases). V was trimmed by 6 bases and J by 0 bases, leaving 20 bases between them. The germline V gene encodes CDR1 SNHLY and CDR2 FYNNEI. There are 17 residues in the CDR3. The CDR3 sequence is CASRRYPIRDMNTEAFF. Written as DNA, the CDR3 is TGTGCCAGCAGGAGATACCCTATCCGGGACATGAACACTGAAGCTTTCTTT. Using reference TRBV2 and TRBJ1-1 for the parts outside the CDR3, the full variable domain is EPEVTQTPSHQVTQMGQEVILRCVPISNHLYFYWYRQILGQKVEFLVSFYNNEISEKSEIFDDQFSVERPDGSNFTLKIRSTKLEDSAMYFCASRRYPIRDMNTEAFFGQGTRLTVV.

V usage is TRBV28 and J usage is TRBJ2-7; D uncertain. CDR1 and CDR2 (germline): MDHEN, SYDVKM. The CDR3 extends over 14 amino acids. V dropped 6 bases and J dropped 4 bases, with 16 bases sitting between them. This CDR3 reads CASSSQRGIYEQYF. The CDR3 DNA reads TGTGCCAGCAGCTCACAAAGAGGAATATACGAGCAGTACTTC.